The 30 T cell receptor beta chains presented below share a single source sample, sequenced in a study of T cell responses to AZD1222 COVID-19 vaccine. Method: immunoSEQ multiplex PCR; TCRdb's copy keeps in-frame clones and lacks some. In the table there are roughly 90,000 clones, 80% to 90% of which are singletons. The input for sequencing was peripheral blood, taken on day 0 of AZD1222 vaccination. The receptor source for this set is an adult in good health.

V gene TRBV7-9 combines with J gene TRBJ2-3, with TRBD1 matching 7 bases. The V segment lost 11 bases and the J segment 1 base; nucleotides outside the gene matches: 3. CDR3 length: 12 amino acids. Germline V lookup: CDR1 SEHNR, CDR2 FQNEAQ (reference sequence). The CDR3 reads CAGDRGTDTQYF. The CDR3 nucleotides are TGTGCCGGTGACAGGGGCACAGATACGCAGTATTTT.

The CDR3 reads CASSQRAGGTDTQYF. The CDR3 coding sequence is TGTGCCAGCAGCCAAAGAGCGGGAGGTACAGATACGCAGTATTTT. The rearrangement links TRBV3-1 (or the pseudogene TRBV3-2) to TRBJ2-3; 9 positions agree with TRBD2. Germline CDR1 is LGHDT and CDR2 is YNNKEL (reference sequence). Trimming removed 2 bases from V and 3 bases from J; junction bases left unmatched: 3. CDR3 length equals 15 residues.

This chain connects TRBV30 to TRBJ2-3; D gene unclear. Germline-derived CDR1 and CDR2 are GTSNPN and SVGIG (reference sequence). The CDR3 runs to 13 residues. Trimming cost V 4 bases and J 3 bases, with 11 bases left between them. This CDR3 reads CAWKGAETDTQYF. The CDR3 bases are TGTGCCTGGAAAGGTGCGGAGACAGATACGCAGTATTTT.

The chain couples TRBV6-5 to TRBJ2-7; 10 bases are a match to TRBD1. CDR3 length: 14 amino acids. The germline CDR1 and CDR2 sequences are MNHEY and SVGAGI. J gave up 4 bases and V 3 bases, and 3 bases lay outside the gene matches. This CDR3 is CASSYRQGAYEQYF. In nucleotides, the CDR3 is TGTGCCAGCAGTTATAGACAGGGGGCATACGAGCAGTACTTC.

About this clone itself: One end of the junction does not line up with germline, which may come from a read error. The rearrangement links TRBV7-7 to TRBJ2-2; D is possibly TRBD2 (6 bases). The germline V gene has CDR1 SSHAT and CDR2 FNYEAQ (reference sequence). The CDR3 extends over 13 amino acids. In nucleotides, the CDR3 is TGTGCTAGCAGCCGGACTAAGGCCGGGGAGCTGTTTTTT. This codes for CASSRTKAGELFF.

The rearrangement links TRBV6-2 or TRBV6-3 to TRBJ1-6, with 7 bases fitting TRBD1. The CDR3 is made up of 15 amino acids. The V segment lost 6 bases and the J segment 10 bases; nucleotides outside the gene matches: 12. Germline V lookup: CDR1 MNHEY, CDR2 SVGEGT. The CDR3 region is CASSFGTDRGSPLHF. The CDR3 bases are TGTGCCAGCAGCTTTGGGACAGATAGAGGGTCACCCCTCCACTTT.

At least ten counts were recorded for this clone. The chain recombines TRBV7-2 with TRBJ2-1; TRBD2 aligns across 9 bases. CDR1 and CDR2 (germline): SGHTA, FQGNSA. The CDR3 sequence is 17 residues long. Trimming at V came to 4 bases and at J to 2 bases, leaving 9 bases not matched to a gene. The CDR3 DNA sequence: TGTGCCAGCAGCTCCCTCCTAGCGGGACGTACCTACAATGAGCAGTTCTTC. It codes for CASSSLLAGRTYNEQFF.

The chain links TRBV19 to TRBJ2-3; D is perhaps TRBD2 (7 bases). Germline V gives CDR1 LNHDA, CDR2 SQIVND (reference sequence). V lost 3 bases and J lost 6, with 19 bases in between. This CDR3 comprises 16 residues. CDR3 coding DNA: TGTGCCAGTAGTATCTCCAGCGGAGGGGGAGGGGATACGCAGTATTTT. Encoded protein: CASSISSGGGGDTQYF.

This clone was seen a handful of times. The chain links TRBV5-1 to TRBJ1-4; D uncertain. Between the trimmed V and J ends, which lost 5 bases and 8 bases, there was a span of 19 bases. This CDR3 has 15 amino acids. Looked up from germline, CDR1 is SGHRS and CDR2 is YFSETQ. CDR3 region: CASSRQRDPMEKLFF. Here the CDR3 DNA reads TGCGCCAGCAGTCGCCAAAGAGACCCCATGGAAAAACTGTTTTTT.

The CDR3 DNA reads as TGTGCCAGCAGCAGAGGACGGACAACAAGTGGAAACACCATATATTTT. It is translated as CASSRGRTTSGNTIYF. The gene calls are TRBV5-4 and TRBJ1-3; TRBD1 might be the D (5 bases). V lost 4 bases and J 3 bases, leaving 17 bases between the germline ends. The CDR3 has 16 residues. CDR1 is SGHNT, CDR2 YYREEE, per germline (reference sequence).

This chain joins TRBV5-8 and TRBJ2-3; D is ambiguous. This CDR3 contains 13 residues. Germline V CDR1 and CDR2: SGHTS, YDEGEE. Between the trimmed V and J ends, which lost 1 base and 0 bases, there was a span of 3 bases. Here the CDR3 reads CASSLRSTDTQYF. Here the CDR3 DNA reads TGTGCCAGCAGCTTGCGAAGCACAGATACGCAGTATTTT.

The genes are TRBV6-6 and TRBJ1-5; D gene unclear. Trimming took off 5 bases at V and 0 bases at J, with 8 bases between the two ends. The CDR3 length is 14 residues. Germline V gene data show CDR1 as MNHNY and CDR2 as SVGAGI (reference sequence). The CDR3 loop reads CASSDTHSNQPQHF. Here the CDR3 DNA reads TGTGCCAGCAGTGACACCCATAGCAATCAGCCCCAGCATTTT.

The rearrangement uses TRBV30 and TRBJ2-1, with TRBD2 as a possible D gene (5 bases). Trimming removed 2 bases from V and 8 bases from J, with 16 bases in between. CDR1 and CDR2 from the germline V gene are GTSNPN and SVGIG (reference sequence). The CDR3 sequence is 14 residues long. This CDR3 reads CAWSSSGSGDEQFF. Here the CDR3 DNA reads TGTGCCTGGAGTTCCTCGGGAAGTGGGGATGAGCAGTTCTTC.

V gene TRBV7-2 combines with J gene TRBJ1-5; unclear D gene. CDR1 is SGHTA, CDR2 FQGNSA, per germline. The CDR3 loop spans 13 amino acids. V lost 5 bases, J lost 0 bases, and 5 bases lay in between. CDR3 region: CASSGNSNQPQHF. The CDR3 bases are TGTGCCAGCAGCGGGAATAGCAATCAGCCCCAGCATTTT.

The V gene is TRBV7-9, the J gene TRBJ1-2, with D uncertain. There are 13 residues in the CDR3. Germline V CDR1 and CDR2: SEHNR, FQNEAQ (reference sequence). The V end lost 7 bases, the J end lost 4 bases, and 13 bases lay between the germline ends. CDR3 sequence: CASTEASGYGYTF. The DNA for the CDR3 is TGTGCCAGCACCGAGGCATCGGGCTATGGCTACACCTTC.

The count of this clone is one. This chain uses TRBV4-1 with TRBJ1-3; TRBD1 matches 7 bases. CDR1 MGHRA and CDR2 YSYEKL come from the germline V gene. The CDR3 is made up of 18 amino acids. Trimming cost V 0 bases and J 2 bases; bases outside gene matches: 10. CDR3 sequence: CASSQEGDRAFAGNTIYF. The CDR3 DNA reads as TGCGCCAGCAGCCAAGAGGGAGACAGGGCTTTCGCTGGAAACACCATATATTTT.

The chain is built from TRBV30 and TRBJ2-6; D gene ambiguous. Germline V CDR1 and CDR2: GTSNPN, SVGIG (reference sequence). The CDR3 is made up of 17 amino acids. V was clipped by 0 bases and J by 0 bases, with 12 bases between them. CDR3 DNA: TGTGCCTGGAGTGTCTCCGCAGGCTTCTCTGGGGCCAACGTCCTGACTTTC. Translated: CAWSVSAGFSGANVLTF.

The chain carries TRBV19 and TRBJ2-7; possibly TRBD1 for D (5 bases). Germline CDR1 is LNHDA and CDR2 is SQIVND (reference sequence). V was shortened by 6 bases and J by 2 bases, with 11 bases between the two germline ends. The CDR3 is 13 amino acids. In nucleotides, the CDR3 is TGTGCCAGTAGCCACAGGAGCACCTACGAGCAGTACTTC. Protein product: CASSHRSTYEQYF.

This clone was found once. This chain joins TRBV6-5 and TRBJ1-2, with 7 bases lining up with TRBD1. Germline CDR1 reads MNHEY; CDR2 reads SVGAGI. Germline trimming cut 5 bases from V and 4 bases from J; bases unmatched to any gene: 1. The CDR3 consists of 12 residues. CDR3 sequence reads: CASSTGAYGYTF. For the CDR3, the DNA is TGTGCCAGCAGTACAGGGGCCTATGGCTACACCTTC.

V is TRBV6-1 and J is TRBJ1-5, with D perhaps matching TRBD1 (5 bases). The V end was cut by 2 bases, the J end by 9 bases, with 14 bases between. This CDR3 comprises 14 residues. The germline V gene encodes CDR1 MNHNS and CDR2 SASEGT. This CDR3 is CASSERRDSGPQHF. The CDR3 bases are TGTGCCAGCAGTGAAAGGAGGGACTCGGGGCCCCAGCATTTT.

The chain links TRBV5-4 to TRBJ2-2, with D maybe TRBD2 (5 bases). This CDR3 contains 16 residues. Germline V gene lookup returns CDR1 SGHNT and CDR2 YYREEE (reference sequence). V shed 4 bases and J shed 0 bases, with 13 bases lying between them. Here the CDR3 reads CASSPGGGTNTGELFF. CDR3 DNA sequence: TGTGCCAGCAGCCCTGGAGGTGGCACGAACACCGGGGAGCTGTTTTTT.

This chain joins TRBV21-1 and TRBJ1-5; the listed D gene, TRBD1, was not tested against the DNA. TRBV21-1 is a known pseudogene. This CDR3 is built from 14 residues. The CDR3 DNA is TGTGCCAGCAGCAAAGCGGCCAGGGATCAGCCCCAGCATTTT. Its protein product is CASSKAARDQPQHF.

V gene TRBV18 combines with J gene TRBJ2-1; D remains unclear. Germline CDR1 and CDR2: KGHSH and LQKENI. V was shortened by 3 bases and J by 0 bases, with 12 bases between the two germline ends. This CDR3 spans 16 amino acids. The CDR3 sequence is CASSPGSPSSYNEQFF. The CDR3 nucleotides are TGTGCCAGCTCACCGGGCTCGCCAAGCTCCTACAATGAGCAGTTCTTC.

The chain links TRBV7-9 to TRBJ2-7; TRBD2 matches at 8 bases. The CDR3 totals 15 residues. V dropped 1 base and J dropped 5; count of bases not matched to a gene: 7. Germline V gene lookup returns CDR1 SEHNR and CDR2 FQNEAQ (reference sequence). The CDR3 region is CASSLEGGRSDEQYF. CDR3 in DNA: TGTGCCAGCAGCTTAGAAGGCGGGAGGTCCGACGAGCAGTACTTC.

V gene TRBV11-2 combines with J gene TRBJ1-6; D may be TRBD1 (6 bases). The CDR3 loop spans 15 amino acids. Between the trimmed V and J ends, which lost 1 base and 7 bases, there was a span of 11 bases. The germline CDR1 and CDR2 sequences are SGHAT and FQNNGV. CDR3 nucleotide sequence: TGTGCCAGCAGCTTAGTTGCAGGGGAGAATTCACCCCTCCACTTT. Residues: CASSLVAGENSPLHF.

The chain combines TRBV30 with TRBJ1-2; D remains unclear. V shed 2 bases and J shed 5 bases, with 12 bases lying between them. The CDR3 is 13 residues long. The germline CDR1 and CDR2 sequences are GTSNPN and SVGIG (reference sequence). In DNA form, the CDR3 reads TGTGCCTGGAGTCCTACACGAGTATATGGCTACACCTTC. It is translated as CAWSPTRVYGYTF.

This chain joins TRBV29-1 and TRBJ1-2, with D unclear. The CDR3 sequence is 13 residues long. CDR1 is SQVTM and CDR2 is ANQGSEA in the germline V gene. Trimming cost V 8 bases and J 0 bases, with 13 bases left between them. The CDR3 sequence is CSFQKQTNYGYTF. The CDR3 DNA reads TGCAGCTTCCAAAAGCAGACTAACTATGGCTACACCTTC.

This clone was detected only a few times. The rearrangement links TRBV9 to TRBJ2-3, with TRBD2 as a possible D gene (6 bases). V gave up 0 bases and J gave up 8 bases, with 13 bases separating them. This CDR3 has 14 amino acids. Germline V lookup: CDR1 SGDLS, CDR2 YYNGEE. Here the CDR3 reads CASSVGLEPPTQYF. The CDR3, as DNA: TGTGCCAGCAGCGTAGGACTAGAGCCCCCTACGCAGTATTTT.

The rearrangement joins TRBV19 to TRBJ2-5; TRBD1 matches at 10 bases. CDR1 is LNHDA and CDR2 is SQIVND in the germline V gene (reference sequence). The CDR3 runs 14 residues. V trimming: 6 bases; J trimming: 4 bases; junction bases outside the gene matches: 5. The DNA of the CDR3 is TGTGCCAGTAGGGTGACAGGGGGCTCAGAGACCCAGTACTTC. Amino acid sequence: CASRVTGGSETQYF.

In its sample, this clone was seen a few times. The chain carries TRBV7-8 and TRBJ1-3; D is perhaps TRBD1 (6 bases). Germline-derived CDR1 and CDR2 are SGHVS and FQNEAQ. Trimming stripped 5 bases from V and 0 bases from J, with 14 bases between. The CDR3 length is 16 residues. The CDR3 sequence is CASSTSDRISGNTIYF. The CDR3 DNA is TGTGCCAGCAGCACTTCCGACAGGATCTCTGGAAACACCATATATTTT. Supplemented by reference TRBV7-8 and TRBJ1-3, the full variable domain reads GAGVSQSPRYKVAKRGQDVALRCDPISGHVSLFWYQQALGQGPEFLTYFQNEAQLDKSGLPSDRFFAERPEGSVSTLKIQRTQQEDSAVYLCASSTSDRISGNTIYFGEGSWLTVV.